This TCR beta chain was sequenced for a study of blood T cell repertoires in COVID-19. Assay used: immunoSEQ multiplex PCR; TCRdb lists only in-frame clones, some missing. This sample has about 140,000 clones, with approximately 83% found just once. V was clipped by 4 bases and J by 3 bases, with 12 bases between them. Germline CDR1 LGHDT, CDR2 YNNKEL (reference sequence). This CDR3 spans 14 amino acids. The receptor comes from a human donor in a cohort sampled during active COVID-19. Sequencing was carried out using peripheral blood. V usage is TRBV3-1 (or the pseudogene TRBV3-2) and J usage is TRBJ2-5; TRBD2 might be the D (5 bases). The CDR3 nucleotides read TGTGCCAGCAGCCCCGTGACGGGGAAAGAGACCCAGTACTTC. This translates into CASSPVTGKETQYF.